This is a list of T cell receptor beta chains from one sample in a study of cytomegalovirus exposure and HLA in healthy donors. Only in-frame clones appear in the TCRdb table, and some are missing; sequencing was by immunoSEQ multiplex PCR. The sample includes about 140,000 clones, approximately 94% of them seen just once. Sequencing used PBMCs. These receptors were collected from a man between 18 and 35 years old in good health and CMV-seropositive. Both conserved end residues are part of each CDR3. Fields, in order: D gene, J gene, V gene, clone size, CDR3 DNA, CDR3 protein. A D gene is named only where the DNA matches it firmly. A row's size may be missing; if present it is once, few, many or a size class.

- TRBJ2-2 TRBV7-6 once TGTGCCAGCAGCCGTGGACTCAACACCGGGGAGCTGTTTTTT CASSRGLNTGELFF
- TRBJ1-5 TRBV6-1 - TGTGCCAGCAGTAAGGGGTTTTGGGATCAGCCCCAGCATTTT CASSKGFWDQPQHF
- TRBJ1-2 TRBV7-9 - TGTGCCAGCAGCTTAGAGTTTGAGGTCTATGGCTACACCTTC CASSLEFEVYGYTF
TRBD1 TRBJ2-7 TRBV19 - TGTGCCACCCGAGGGACAGGGTATAACGAGCAGTACTTC CATRGTGYNEQYF
TRBD1 TRBJ2-7 TRBV5-1 - TGCGCCAGCGGGATAGACAGGGACGAGCAGTACTTC CASGIDRDEQYF
TRBD1 TRBJ2-6 TRBV29-1 - TGCAGCGTTGAAGCCGGGACAGGGGGCACTGGGGCCAACGTCCTGACTTTC CSVEAGTGGTGANVLTF
TRBD2 TRBJ2-5 TRBV4-1 - TGCGCCAGCAGCCAAACGGGAGGTACAGCAGCACGAGAGACCCAGTACTTC CASSQTGGTAARETQYF
TRBD2 TRBJ2-1 TRBV13 once TGTGCCAGCAGCTTAGGGACTAGCGGGGGGAATGAGCAGTTCTTC CASSLGTSGGNEQFF
- TRBJ1-6 TRBV19 - TGTGCCAGCACGTCAGGCCTTAATTCACCCCTCCACTTT CASTSGLNSPLHF
- TRBJ1-2 TRBV30 - TGTGCCTGGAGTAAGGAAGTAGCGAGTAATGGCTACACCTTC CAWSKEVASNGYTF
- TRBJ2-2 TRBV27 - TGTGCCAGCAGTTTATCGATGGGGGGAACCGGGGAGCTGTTTTTT CASSLSMGGTGELFF
- TRBJ1-2 TRBV4-1 - TGCGCCAGCAGCCAAATTGAGCTCAGCGGTTGGGGGGGGAAGCCTAACTATGGCTACACCTTC CASSQIELSGWGGKPNYGYTF
TRBD2 TRBJ2-1 TRBV18 once TGTGCCAGCTCACTGAGACTAGCGGGCGTCTCCTACAATGAGCAGTTCTTC CASSLRLAGVSYNEQFF
TRBD2 TRBJ2-1 TRBV27 - TGTGCCAGCAGGCTGGGTAGCGGGAGGATCTACAATGAGCAGTTCTTC CASRLGSGRIYNEQFF
- TRBJ2-7 TRBV2 - TGTGCCAGCAGCTATTCCGGCTACGAGCAGTACTTC CASSYSGYEQYF
TRBD2 TRBJ2-5 TRBV7-8 - TGTGCCAGCAGCTTAGGGCACGCTAGCGGCCAAGAGACCCAGTACTTC CASSLGHASGQETQYF
TRBD2 TRBJ2-1 TRBV5-1 - TGCGCCACCCGAACGGGAGGGTTTACGAATGAGCAGTTCTTC CATRTGGFTNEQFF
TRBD1 TRBJ2-1 TRBV7-2 - TGTGCCAGCAGCCCACAGGGGGAGCAGTTCTTC CASSPQGEQFF
- TRBJ2-1 TRBV5-1 - TGCGCCAGCAGCTTGGTAGCTAGCGCGTCCTACAATGAGCAGTTCTTC CASSLVASASYNEQFF
- TRBJ1-1 TRBV18 - TGTGCCAGCTCATCAAACGGACAGATAGAAGCTTTCTTT CASSSNGQIEAFF
- TRBJ1-3 TRBV14 - TGTGCCAGCAGCCAAGCATACACCATATATTTT CASSQAYTIYF
- TRBJ2-7 TRBV5-1 - TGCGCCAGCAGCTTGAACCCCCCAGGGCAACTTTCCTACGAGCAGTACTTC CASSLNPPGQLSYEQYF
- TRBJ1-6 TRBV10-2 - TGCGCCAGCCCTTCCTCTCCACCAGGGGTTTATAATTCACCCCTCCACTTT CASPSSPPGVYNSPLHF
TRBD1 TRBJ1-4 TRBV5-1 - TGCGCCAGCAGCTTTGAAACAGGGGGTGAAAAACTGTTTTTT CASSFETGGEKLFF
- TRBJ2-7 TRBV27 once TGTGCCAGCAGTTTATCTCCCAGCGGAAGCTACGAGCAGTACTTC CASSLSPSGSYEQYF
TRBD2 TRBJ2-2 TRBV4-1 - TGCGCCAGCAGCCTTCCCCGCCGCGGGAGCCTGAGCACCGGGGAGCTGTTTTTT CASSLPRRGSLSTGELFF
- TRBJ1-6 TRBV5-3 - TGTGCCAGAAGCTTGGGGGGAGGTCAGGCGTTTCCCTCTAATTCACCCCTCCACTTT CARSLGGGQAFPSNSPLHF
- TRBJ2-7 TRBV5-5 - TGTGCCAGCAGCCCCCTGGAGCTGAGAATCTCCTACGAGCAGTACTTC CASSPLELRISYEQYF
- TRBJ2-7 TRBV7-9 - TGTGCCAGCAGCCACATGGGACAAGCCTACGAGCAGTACTTC CASSHMGQAYEQYF